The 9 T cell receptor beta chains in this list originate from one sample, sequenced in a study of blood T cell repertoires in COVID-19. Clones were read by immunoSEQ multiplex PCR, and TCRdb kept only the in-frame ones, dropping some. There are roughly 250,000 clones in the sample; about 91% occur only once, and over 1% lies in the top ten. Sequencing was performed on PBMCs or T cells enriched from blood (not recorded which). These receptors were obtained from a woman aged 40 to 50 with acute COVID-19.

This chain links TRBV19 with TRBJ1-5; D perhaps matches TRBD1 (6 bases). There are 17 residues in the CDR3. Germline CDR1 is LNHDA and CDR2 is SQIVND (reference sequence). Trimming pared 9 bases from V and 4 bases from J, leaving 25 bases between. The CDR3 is CASWDTTFGEGNQPQHF. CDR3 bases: TGTGCCAGCTGGGACACTACTTTTGGGGAAGGGAATCAGCCCCAGCATTTT.

CDR3 sequence: CASLLQGYDNEQFF. CDR3 DNA sequence: TGTGCCAGCCTCCTTCAGGGGTACGACAATGAGCAGTTCTTC. The chain has TRBV28 and TRBJ2-1; D perhaps matches TRBD1 (6 bases). Germline-derived CDR1 and CDR2 are MDHEN and SYDVKM. This CDR3 contains 14 residues. Trimming stripped 8 bases from V and 5 bases from J, with 16 bases between.

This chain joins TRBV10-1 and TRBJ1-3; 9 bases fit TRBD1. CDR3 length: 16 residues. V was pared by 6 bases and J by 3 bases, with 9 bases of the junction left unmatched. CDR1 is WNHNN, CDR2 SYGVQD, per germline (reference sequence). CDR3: CASSRTGENGGNTIYF. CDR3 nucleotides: TGCGCCAGCAGCAGGACAGGGGAGAACGGTGGAAACACCATATATTTT.

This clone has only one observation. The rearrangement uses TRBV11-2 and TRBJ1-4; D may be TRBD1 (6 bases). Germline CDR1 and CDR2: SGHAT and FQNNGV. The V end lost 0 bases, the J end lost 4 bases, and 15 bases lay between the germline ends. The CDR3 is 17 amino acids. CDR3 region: CASSLDLRTANNEKLFF. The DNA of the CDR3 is TGTGCCAGCAGCTTAGATCTCAGGACAGCGAATAATGAAAAACTGTTTTTT.

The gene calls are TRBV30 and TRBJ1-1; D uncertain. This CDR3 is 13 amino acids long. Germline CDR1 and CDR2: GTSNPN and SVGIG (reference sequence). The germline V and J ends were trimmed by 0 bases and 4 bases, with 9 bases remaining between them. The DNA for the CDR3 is TGTGCCTGGAGTGTCGAGTTGGTCACTGAAGCTTTCTTT. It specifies CAWSVELVTEAFF.

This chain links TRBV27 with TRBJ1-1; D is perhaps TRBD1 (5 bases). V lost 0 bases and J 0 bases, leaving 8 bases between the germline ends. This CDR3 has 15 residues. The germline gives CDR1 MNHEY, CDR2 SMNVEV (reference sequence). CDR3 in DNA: TGTGCCAGCAGTTTATCTTCGGGGGTGAACACTGAAGCTTTCTTT. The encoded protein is CASSLSSGVNTEAFF.

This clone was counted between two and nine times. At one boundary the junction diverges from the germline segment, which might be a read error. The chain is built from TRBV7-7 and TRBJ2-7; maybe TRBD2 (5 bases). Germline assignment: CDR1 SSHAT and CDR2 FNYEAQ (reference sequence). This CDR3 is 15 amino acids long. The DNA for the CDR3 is TGTGCTAGCAGCTTAGGTCCAGCGGAGACCTACGAGCAGTACTTC. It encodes CASSLGPAETYEQYF.

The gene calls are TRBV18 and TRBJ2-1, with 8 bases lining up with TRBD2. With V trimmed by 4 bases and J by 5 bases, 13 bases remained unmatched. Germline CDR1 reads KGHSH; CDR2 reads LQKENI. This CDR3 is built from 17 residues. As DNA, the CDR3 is TGTGCCAGCTCACTAGGTGGCGGGACTAGGACGCACAATGAGCAGTTCTTC. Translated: CASSLGGGTRTHNEQFF.

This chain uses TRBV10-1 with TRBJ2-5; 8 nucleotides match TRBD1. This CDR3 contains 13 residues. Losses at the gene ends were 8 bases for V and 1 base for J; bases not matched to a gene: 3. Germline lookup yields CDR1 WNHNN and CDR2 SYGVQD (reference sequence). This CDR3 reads CASQGQGQETQYF. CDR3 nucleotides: TGCGCCAGCCAAGGACAGGGCCAAGAGACCCAGTACTTC.